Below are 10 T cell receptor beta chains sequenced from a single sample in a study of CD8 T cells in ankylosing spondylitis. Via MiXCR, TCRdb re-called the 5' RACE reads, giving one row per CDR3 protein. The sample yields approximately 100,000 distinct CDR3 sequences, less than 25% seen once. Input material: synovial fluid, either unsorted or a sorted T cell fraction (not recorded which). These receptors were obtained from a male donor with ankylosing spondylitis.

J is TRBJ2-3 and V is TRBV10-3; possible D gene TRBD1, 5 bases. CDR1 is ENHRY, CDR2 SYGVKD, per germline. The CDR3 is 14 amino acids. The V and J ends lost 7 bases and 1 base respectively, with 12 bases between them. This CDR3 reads CAIKGAFGTDTQYF. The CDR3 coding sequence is TGTGCCATCAAAGGGGCTTTTGGCACAGATACGCAGTATTTT.

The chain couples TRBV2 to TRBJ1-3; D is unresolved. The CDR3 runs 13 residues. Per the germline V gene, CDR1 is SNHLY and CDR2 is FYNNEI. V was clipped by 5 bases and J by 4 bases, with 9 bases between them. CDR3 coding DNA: TGTGCCAGCAGTCCCGTTTCGGGAAACACCATATATTTT. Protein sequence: CASSPVSGNTIYF.

This CDR3 reads CATSRGGLASGYEQYF. The DNA of the CDR3 is TGTGCCACCAGCAGAGGAGGACTAGCGAGCGGGTACGAGCAGTACTTC. The V call is TRBV15, the J call TRBJ2-7; 9 positions match TRBD2. The CDR3 loop spans 16 amino acids. V gave up 1 base and J gave up 4 bases; unmatched junction bases: 8. CDR1 and CDR2 from the germline V gene are LNHNV and YYDKDF (reference sequence).

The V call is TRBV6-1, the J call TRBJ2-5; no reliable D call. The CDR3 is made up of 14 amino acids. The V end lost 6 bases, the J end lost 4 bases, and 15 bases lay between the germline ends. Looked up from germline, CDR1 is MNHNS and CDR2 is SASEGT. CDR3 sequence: CASRIGRGGETQYF. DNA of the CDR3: TGTGCCAGCAGAATCGGACGCGGTGGAGAGACCCAGTACTTC.

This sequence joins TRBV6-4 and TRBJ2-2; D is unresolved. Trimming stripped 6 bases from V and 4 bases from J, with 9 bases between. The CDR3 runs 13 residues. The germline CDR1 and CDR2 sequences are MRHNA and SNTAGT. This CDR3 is CASSARTTGELFF. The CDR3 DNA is TGTGCCAGCAGCGCCCGCACCACCGGGGAGCTGTTTTTT.

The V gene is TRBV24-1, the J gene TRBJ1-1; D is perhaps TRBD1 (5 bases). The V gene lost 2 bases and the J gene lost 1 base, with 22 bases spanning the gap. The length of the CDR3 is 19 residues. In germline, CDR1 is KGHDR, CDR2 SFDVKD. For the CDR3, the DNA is TGTGCCACCAGTGATTCGCGGGGGAGCCTTGGACGGAGGAACACTGAAGCTTTCTTT. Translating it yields CATSDSRGSLGRRNTEAFF.

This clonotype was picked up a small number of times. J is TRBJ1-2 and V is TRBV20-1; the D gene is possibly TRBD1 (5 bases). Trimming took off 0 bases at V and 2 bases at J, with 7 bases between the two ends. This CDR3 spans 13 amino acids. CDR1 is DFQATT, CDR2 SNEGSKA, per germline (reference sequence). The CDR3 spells CSAREGPNYGYTF. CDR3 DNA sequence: TGCAGTGCTAGAGAGGGGCCCAACTATGGCTACACCTTC.

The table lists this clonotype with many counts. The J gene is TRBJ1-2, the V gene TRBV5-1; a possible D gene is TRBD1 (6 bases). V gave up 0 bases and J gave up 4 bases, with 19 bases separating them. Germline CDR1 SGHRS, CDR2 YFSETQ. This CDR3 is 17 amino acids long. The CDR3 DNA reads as TGCGCCAGCAGCTTGGAGGTTCTCGGACAGAGCTTCTATGGCTACACCTTC. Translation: CASSLEVLGQSFYGYTF.

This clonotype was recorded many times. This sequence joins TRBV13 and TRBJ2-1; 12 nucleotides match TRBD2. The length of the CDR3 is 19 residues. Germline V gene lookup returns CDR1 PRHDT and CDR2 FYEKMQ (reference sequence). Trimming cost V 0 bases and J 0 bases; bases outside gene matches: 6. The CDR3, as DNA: TGTGCCAGCAGCTTAGGGACTAGCGGGAGAGGGAGCTCCTACAATGAGCAGTTCTTC. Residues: CASSLGTSGRGSSYNEQFF.

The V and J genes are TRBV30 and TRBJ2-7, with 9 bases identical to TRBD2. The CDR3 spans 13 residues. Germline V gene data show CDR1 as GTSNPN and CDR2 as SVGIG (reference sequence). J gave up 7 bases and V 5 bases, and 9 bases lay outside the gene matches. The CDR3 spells CAWEIAGAGEQYF. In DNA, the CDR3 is TGTGCCTGGGAAATAGCGGGAGCAGGGGAGCAGTACTTC.